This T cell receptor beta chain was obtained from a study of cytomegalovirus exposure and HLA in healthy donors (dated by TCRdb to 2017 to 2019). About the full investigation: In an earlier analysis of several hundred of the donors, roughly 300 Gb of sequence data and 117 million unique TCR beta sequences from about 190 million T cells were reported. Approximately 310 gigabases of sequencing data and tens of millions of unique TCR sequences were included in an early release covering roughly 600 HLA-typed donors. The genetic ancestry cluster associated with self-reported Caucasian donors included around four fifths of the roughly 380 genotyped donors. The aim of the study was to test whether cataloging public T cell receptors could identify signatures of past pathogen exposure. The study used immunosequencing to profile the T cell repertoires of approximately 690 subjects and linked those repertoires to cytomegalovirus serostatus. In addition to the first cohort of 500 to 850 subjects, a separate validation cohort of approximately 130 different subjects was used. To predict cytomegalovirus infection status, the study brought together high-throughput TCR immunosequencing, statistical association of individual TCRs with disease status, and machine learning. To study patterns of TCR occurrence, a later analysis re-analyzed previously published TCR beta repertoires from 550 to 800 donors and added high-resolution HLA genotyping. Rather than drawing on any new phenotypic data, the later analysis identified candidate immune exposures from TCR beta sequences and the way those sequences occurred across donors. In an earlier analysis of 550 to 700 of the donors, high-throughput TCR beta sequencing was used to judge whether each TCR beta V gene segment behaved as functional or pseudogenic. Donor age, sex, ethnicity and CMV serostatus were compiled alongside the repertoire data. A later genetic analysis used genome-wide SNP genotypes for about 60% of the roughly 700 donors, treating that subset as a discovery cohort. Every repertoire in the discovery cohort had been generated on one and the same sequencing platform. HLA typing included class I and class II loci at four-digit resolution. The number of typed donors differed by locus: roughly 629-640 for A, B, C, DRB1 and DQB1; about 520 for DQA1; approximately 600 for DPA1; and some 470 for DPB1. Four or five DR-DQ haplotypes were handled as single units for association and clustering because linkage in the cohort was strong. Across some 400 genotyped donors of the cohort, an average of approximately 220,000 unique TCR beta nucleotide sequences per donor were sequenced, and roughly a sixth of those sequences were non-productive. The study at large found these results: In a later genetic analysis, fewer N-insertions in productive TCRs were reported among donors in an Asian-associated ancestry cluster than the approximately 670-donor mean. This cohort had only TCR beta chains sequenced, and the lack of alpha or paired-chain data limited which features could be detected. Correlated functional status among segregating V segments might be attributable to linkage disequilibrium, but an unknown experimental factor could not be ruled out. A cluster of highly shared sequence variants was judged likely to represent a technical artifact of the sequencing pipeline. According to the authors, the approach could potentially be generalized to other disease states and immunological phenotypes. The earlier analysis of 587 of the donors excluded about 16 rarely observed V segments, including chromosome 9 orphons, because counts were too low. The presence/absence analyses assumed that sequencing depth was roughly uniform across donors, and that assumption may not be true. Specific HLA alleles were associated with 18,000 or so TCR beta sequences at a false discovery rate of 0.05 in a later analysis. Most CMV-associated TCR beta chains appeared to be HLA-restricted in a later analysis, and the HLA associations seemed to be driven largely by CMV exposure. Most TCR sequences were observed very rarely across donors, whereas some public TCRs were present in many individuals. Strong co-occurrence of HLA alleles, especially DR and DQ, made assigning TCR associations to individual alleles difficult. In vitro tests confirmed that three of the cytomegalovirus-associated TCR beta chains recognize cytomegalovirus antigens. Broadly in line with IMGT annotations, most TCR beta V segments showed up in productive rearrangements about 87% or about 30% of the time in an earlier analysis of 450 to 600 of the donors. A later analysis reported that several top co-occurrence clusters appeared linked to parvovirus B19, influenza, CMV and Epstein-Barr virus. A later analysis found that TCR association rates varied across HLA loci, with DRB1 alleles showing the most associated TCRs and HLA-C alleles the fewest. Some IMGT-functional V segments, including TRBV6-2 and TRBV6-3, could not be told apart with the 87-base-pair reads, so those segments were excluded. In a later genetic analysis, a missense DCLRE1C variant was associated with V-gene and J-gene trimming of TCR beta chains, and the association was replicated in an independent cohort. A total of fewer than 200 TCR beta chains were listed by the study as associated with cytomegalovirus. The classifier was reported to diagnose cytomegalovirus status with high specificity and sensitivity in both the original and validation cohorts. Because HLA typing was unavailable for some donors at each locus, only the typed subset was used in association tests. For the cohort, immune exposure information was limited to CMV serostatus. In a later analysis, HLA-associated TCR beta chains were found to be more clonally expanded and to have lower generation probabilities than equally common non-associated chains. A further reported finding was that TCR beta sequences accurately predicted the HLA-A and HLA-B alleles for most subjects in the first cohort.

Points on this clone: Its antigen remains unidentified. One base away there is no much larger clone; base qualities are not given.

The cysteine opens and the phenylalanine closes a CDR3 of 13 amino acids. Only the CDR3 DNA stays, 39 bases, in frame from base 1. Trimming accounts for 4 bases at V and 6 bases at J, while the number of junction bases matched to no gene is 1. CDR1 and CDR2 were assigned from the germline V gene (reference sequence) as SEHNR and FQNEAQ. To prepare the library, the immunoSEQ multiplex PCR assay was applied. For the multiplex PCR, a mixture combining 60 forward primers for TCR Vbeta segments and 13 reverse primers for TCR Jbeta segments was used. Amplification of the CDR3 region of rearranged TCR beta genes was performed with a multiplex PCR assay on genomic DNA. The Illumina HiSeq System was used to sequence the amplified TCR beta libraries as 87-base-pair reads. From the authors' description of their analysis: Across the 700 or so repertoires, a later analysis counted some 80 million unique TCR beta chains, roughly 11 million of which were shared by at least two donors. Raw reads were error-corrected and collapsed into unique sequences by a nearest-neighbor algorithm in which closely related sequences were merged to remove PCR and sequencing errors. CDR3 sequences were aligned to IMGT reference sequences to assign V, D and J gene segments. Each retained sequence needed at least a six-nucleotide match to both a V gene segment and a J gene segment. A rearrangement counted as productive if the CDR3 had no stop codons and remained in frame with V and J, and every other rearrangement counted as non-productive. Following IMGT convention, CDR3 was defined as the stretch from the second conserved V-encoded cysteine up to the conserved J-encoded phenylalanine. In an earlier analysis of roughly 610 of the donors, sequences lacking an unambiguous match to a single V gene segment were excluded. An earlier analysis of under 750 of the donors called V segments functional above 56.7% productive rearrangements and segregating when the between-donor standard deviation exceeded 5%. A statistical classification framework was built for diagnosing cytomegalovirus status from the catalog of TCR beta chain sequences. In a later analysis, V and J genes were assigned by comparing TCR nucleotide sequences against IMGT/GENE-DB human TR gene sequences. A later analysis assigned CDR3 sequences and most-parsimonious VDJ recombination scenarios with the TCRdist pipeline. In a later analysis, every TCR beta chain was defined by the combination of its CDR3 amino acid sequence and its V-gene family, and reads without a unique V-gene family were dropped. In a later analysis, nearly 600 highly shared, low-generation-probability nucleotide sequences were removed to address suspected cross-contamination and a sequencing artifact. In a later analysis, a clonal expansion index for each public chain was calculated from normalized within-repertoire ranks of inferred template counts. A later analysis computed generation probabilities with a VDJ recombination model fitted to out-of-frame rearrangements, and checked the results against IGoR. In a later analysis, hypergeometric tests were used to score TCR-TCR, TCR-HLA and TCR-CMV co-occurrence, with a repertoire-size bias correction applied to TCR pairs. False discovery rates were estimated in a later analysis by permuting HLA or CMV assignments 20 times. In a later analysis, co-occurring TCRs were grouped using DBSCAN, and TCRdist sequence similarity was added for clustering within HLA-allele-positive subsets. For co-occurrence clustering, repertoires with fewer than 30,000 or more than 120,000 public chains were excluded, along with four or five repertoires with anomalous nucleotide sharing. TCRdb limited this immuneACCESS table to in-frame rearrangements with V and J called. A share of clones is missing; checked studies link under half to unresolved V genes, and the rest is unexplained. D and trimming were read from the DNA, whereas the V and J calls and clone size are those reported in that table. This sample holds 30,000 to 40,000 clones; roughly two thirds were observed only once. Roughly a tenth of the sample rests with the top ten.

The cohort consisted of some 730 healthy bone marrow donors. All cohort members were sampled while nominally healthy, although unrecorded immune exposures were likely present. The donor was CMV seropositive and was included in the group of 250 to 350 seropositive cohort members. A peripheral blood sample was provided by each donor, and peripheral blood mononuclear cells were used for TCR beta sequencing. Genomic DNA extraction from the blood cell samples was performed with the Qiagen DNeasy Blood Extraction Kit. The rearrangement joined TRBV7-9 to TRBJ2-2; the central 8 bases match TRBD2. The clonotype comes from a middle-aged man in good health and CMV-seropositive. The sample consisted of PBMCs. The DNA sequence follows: TGTGCCAGCAGCTCCGGGGGGGCCGGGGAGCTGTTTTTT. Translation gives CASSSGGAGELFF.